Below, one TCR beta chain is given with its context. The clone's antigen remains unknown. The input lacks base qualities; no much larger clone sits a single base away. Inclusive of the bounding cysteine and phenylalanine, the CDR3 is 14 residues long. The CDR3 DNA has 42 bases and is translated from base 1. V is cut back by 5 bases and J by 5 bases, with 2 bases in the junction unmatched. The germline V gene sets CDR1 to MDHEN and CDR2 to SYDVKM. The entry originates in a study of blood T cell repertoires in COVID-19 (dated by TCRdb to the early 2020s). Context from the whole study: Collaborator samples came from the United States, Italy and Spain and covered acute and convalescent phases of COVID-19. The prospective study material was composed of cDNA or gDNA derived from T cells, B-cell-depleted T cells, or PBMCs. Subjects who had been exposed to COVID-19, were actively infected with it, or had recovered from it provided the deeply sampled blood TCRbeta repertoires that made up the dataset. A freely available public database, intended as a resource for researchers studying the immune response to SARS-CoV-2, is where the repertoires were released. Samples were obtained from the ongoing ImmuneRACE study (first 160 participants) and from some 1,200 subjects provided by 6 global collaborators. A de-identified subject ID, COVID-19 status, age in years and sex were almost always included in the sample metadata. Where HLA class I and class II types were available, the types were taken from metadata supplied by the sample provider, not from assay-based typing.

What the research found in general, with its limitations: The amount of clinical and demographic metadata varied by source and participant and was provided uncurated.

TCRbeta CDR3 regions were amplified from genomic DNA by means of the immunoSEQ Assay, a bias-controlled multiplex PCR. For the original study's pipeline: The number of nucleated cells in each sample was estimated by amplification of reference gene primers within the assay. To quantify the absolute abundance of each unique TCRbeta CDR3 rearrangement, sequence reads were collapsed and filtered. For each sample, productive Simpson clonality was calculated as the square root of Simpson's diversity index across productive rearrangements. The source is immuneACCESS, and TCRdb retained only in-frame sequences with V and J called. Part of the clones is not carried over; for the studies checked, unresolved V genes explain less than half of this, and the remainder is unexplained. V, J and clone size are those of that table, while D and trimming were read from the DNA. This sample lists 200,000 to 300,000 clones; 86% were detected once. Together, the top ten hold about 1.6% of the sample.

Participants in the prospective study were enrolled through a virtual design, were aged about 18 to 90 years, and lived in roughly 25 United States geographic areas. In the prospective study, cohorts were assigned on the basis of participant-reported clinical history obtained from a screening survey and a study questionnaire. For ImmuneRACE Cohort 3, a participant was defined as recovered based on two consecutive negative NP/OP PCR tests, clearance by a healthcare professional, or resolution of symptoms. Mobile phlebotomists in the prospective study collected whole blood, serum and a nasopharyngeal or oropharyngeal swab from every participant. Prospective study participants could optionally give additional blood draws and questionnaires over an approximately 2-month period. Blood samples from the prospective study were shipped frozen or at room temperature prior to DNA extraction.

The sample comprised PBMCs or T cells enriched from blood (not recorded which). The rearranged segments are TRBV28 and TRBJ2-5; 13 bases in the junction line up with TRBD2. This TCR was sampled from a middle-aged man who had recovered from COVID-19. The CDR3 sequence is CASSGLAGDETQYF. The DNA sequence is TGTGCCAGCAGTGGACTAGCGGGAGACGAGACCCAGTACTTC.